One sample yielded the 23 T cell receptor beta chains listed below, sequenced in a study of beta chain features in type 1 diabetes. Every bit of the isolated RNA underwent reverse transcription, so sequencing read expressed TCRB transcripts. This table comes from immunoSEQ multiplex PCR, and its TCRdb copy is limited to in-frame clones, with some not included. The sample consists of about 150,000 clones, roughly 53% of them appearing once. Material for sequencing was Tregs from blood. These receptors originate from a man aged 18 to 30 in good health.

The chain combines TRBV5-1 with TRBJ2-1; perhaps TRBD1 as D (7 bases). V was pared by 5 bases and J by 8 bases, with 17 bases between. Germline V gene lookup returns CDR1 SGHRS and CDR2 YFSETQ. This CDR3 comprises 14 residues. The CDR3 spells CASSLPGGGDEQFF. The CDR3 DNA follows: TGCGCCAGCAGTCTCCCAGGGGGAGGCGATGAGCAGTTCTTC.

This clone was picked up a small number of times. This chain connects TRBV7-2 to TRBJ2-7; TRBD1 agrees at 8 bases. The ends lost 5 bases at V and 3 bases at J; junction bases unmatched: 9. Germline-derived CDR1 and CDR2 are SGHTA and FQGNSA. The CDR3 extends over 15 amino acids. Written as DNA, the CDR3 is TGTGCCAGCAGCCGAAAATCAGGGGGCGTCTACGAGCAGTACTTC. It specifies CASSRKSGGVYEQYF.

The CDR3 DNA reads TGTGCCATCAGTGAAGGACAGGGGTACACTGAAGCTTTCTTT. Protein sequence: CAISEGQGYTEAFF. This rearrangement joins TRBV10-3 to TRBJ1-1; 9 positions agree with TRBD1. CDR3 length: 14 amino acids. V shed 3 bases and J 3 bases; nucleotides not matched to a gene: 2. CDR1 is ENHRY and CDR2 is SYGVKD in the germline V gene.

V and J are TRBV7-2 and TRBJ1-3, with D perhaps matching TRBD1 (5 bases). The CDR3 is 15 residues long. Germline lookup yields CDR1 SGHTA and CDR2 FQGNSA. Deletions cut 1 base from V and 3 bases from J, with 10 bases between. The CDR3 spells CASSLVGGFGNTIYF. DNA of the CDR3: TGTGCCAGCAGCTTAGTGGGGGGGTTTGGAAACACCATATATTTT.

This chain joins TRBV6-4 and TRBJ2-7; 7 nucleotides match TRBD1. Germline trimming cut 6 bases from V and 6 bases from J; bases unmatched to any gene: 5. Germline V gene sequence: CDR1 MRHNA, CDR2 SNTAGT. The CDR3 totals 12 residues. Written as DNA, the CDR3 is TGTGCCAGCAGCAAACAGGGGCCCGAGCAGTACTTC. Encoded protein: CASSKQGPEQYF.

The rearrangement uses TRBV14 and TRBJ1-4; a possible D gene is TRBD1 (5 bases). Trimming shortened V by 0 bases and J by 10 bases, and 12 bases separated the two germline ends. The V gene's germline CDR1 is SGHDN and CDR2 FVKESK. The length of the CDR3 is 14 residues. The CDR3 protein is CASSQEDSRRKLFF. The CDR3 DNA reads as TGTGCCAGCAGCCAAGAAGACAGCCGGAGAAAACTGTTTTTT.

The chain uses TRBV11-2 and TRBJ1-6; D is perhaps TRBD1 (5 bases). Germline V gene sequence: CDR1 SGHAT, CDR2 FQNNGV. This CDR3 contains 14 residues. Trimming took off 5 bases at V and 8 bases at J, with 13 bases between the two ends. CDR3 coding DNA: TGTGCCAGCAGCCCGACCCAGGGTTATTCACCCCTCCACTTT. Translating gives CASSPTQGYSPLHF.

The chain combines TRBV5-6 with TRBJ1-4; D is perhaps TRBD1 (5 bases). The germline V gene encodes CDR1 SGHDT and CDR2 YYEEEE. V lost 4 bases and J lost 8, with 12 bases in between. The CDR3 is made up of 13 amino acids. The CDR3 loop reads CASSGTGGEKLFF. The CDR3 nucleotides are TGTGCCAGCAGCGGGACCGGAGGGGAAAAACTGTTTTTT.

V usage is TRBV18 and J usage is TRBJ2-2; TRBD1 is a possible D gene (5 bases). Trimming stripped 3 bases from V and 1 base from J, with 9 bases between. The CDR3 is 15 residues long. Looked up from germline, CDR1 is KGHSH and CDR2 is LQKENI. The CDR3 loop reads CASSPMGRNTGELFF. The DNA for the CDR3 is TGTGCCAGCTCACCGATGGGGCGGAACACCGGGGAGCTGTTTTTT. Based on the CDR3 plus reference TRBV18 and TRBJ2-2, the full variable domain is NAGVMQNPRHLVRRRGQEARLRCSPMKGHSHVYWYRQLPEEGLKFMVYLQKENIIDESGMPKERFSAEFPKEGPSILRIQQVVRGDSAAYFCASSPMGRNTGELFFGEGSRLTVL.

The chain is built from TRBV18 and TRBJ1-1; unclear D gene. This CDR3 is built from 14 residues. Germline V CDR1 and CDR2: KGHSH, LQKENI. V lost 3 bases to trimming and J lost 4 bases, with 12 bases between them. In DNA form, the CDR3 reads TGTGCCAGCTCACCGGGGAGGATTGGCACTGAAGCTTTCTTT. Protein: CASSPGRIGTEAFF.

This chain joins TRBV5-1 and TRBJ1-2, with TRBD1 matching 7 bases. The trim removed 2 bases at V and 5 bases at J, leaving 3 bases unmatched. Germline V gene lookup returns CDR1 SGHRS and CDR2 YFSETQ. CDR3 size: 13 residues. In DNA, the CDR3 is TGCGCCAGCAGCTTTGAGGGGGCGTATGGCTACACCTTC. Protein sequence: CASSFEGAYGYTF.

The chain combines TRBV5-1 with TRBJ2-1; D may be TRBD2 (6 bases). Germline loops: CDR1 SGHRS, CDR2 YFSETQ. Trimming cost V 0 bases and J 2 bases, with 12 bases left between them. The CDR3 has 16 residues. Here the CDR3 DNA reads TGCGCCAGCAGCTTGGCCGGGACTTACGCCTACAATGAGCAGTTCTTC. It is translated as CASSLAGTYAYNEQFF.

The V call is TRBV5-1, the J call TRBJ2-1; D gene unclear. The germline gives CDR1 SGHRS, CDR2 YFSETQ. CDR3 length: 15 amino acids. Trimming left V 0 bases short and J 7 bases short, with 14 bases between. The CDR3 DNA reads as TGCGCCAGCAGCTTGGCGCCCCTTCCTAGTAATGAGCAGTTCTTC. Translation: CASSLAPLPSNEQFF.

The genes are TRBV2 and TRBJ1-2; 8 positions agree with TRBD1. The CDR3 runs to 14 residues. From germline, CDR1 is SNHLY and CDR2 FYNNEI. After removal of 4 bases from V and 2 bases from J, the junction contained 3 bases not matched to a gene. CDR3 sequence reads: CASSGQGTNYGYTF. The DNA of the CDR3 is TGTGCCAGCAGTGGACAGGGGACGAACTATGGCTACACCTTC.

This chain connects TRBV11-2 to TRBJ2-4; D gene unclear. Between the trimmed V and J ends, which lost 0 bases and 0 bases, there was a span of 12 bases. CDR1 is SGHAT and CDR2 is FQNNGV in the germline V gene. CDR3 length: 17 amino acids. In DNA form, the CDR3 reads TGTGCCAGCAGCTTAGATGCTGAGTCCCTAGCCAAAAACATTCAGTACTTC. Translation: CASSLDAESLAKNIQYF.

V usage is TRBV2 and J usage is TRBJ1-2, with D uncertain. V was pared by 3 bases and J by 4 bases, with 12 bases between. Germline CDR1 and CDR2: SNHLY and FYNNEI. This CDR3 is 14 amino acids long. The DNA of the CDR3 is TGTGCCAGCAGTGATATAACAGATAGCTATGGCTACACCTTC. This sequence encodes CASSDITDSYGYTF.

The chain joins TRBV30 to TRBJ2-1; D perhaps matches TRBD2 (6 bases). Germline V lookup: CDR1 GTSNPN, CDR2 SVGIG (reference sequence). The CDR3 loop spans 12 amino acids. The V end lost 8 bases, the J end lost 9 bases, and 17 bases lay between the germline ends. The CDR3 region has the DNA TGTGCCGGAGGGCGCAGGGAAATTGAGCAGTTCTTC. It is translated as CAGGRREIEQFF.

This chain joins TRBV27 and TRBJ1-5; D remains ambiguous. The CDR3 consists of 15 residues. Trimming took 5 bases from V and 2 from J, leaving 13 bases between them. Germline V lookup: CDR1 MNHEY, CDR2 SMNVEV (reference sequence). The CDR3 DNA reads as TGTGCCAGCAGTCCGCGGCTGGGAGGCAATCAGCCCCAGCATTTT. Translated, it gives CASSPRLGGNQPQHF.

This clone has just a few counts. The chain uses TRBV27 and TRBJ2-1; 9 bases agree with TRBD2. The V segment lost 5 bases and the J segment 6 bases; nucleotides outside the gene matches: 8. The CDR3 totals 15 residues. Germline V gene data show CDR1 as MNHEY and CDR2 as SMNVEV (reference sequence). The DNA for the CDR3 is TGTGCCAGCAGTCGGCCGGGACTAGCATCCAATGAGCAGTTCTTC. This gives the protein CASSRPGLASNEQFF.

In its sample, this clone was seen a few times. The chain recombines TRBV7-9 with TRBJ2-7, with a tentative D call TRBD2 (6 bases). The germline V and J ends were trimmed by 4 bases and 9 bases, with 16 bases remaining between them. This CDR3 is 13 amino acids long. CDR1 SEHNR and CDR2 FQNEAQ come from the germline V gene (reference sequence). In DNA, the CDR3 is TGTGCCAGCAGCTGGGGACGGGGGATATGGCAGTACTTC. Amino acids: CASSWGRGIWQYF.

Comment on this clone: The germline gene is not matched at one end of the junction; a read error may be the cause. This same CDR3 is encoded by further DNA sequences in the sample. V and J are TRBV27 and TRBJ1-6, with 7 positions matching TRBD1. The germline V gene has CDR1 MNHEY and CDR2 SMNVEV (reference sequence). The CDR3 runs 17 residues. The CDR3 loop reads CASTAKGASSYNSPLHF. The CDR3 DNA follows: TGTGCCAGCACGGCTAAGGGGGCCTCCTCCTATAATTCCCCCCTCCACTTT.

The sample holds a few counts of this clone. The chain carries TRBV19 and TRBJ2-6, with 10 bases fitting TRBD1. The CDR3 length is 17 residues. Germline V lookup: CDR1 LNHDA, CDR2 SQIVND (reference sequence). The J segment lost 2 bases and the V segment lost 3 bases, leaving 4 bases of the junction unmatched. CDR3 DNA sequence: TGTGCCAGTAGTATTGTAGGACAGGGGGCTGGGGCCAACGTCCTGACTTTC. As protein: CASSIVGQGAGANVLTF.

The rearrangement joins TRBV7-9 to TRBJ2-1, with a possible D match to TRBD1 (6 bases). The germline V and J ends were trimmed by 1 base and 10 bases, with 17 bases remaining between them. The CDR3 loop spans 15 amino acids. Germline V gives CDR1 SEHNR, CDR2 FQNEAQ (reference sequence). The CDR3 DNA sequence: TGTGCCAGCAGCTTAGGCCCTCCGGCACAGGGCGAGCAGTTCTTC. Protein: CASSLGPPAQGEQFF.